This TCR beta chain was retrieved from a study of blood T cells in healthy people across ages (dated by TCRdb to about 2015). With regard to the full study: Template switching captured roughly one uniquely barcoded TCR beta cDNA molecule per two T cells in model experiments. Age-related changes in TCR beta repertoire diversity were measured in the study by deep sequencing normalized with unique cDNA molecular identifiers. Two additional independent replicas of 1 million unique cDNA reads from the same blood draw were analyzed for two donors (one aged 18 to 29 and one aged 80 or older). The donors were divided into four age groups: young (average roughly 15 years), middle-aged (almost 40), aged (about 60) and long-lived (about 79). To avoid experimental bias, donors of different ages were randomly spread across the sequencing lanes.

The V end loses 3 bases and the J end loses 5 bases, and a stretch of 10 bases separates them. The CDR3 runs 13 amino acids, cysteine and phenylalanine included. Only CDR3 DNA remains: 39 bases, in frame from the first base. Sequences ENHRY (CDR1) and SYGVKD (CDR2) are obtained from the germline V gene. Regarding this clonotype: What antigen it recognizes has not been identified. One base away lies a much larger clone, so this may be a sequencing read error.

The roughly 42 donors, aged roughly 6 to 100 years, were systemically healthy Caucasian individuals from Russia. Approximately 9.7 milliliters of peripheral blood were drawn from each donor into EDTA-treated Vacutainer tubes. PBMCs were isolated by Ficoll-Paque density-gradient centrifugation, with at least 6 million obtained per sample. Trizol reagent was used to extract total RNA from the PBMCs, yielding at least 5.5 micrograms per sample. Naive CD45RAhigh/CD27high T cell percentages were measured by flow cytometry on a PBMC aliquot from every donor. Library preparation was by 5' RACE. TCRdb records Illumina HiSeq 2500 as the sequencer. A second PCR of 7 to 11 cycles was performed with a sample-barcoded 5' primer and a J-beta primer mix. A template-switch 5' adaptor carrying 12 random nucleotides introduced a unique molecular identifier onto each TCR beta cDNA molecule. Each sample yielded at least 3 million CDR3-containing paired-end reads. First-strand cDNA synthesis was performed from all RNA using the Mint cDNA synthesis kit, with priming by a TRBC-specific oligonucleotide. All cDNA was treated with uracil-DNA glycosylase and then went through a first 18-cycle PCR with the universal primers M1SS and BC2_uni_R. Processing in the source paper ran as follows. Normalization of each sample was performed by random selection of 1 million high-quality reads, each carrying a distinct molecular identifier. Reads sharing molecular identifiers were discarded rather than binned into consensus sequences. MiTCR, with a Q25 quality threshold and the strictest error-elimination algorithm, was used for CDR3 identification, clonotype clustering and error correction. A nonparametric unseen species model with Euler transformation was used to estimate a lower bound on total TCR beta diversity. Through fastp at Q25 and MiXCR, TCRdb rebuilt clones from the public reads, retaining in-frame beta chains. Entries are consolidated by CDR3 protein sequence, retaining the most common genes and DNA. TCRdb's processing, not the authors' own work, is the source of the V and J calls. Counted in this sample were hundreds of thousands of distinct CDR3 sequences; approximately 29% of them appeared once. Less than 20% of the sample is taken by the ten largest.

General findings and caveats noted by the study authors: A strong correlation was found between observed TCR beta diversity and the percentage of naive T cells measured by flow cytometry. Conclusive comparison of naive and antigen-experienced compartments was prevented by the profiling of bulk unsorted PBMCs. As age increased, observed TCR beta diversity per million T cells dropped in a roughly linear way, and a significant reduction was already evident by age roughly 40. Compared with the aged group, the long-lived group had more naive CD4+ T cells, fewer expanded clones and increased TCR diversity, a pattern suggesting age selection. Because the CMV infection status of the donors was unknown, age-related changes in expanded clonotypes may potentially have been confounded. Estimates of total diversity based on one million sequenced T cells were regarded as lower bounds and as underestimates.

Sequenced: blood. The receptor was derived from a woman older than 75 in good health. Donor details come from another sample of the same person, matched by shared clones. Recombination linked TRBV10-3 to TRBJ2-5, and perhaps TRBD2 as D gene, on 6 matching bases. The CDR3 sequence is CAISDWRGETQYF. The sequence in DNA is TGTGCCATCAGTGATTGGAGGGGCGAGACCCAGTACTTC.